In its sample, the clone carrying this T cell receptor beta chain was seen many times. Its specificity is not known. With 7 bases removed from V and 0 bases from J, the gap between germline ends came to 10 bases. CDR1 SQVTM and CDR2 ANQGSEA come from the germline V gene. This CDR3 comprises 13 residues. TCRdb itself ran the reads through MiXCR, one entry per CDR3 protein. The sample has around 280,000 distinct CDR3 sequences, approximately 8.9% seen once. These data come from a study of T cell repertoires in cytomegalovirus infection. Study in general: Carrying CMV and the relevant HLA type showed in public TCR beta signatures.

Study-level points and caveats: Dominating the ex vivo response were TCR beta clonotypes that were CMV-specific and HLA-C-restricted.

Sample: PBMCs. The chain is built from TRBV29-1 and TRBJ1-5, with D perhaps TRBD1 (5 bases). This TCR was recovered from a human donor in good health (CMV status not recorded). Some clones in this sample may be carry-over from other donors' samples. The CDR3 sequence is CSAGGDSNQPQHF. In DNA form, the CDR3 reads TGCAGCGCCGGGGGGGATAGCAATCAGCCCCAGCATTTT.